The 17 T cell receptor beta chains given below trace back to one sample, sequenced in a study of blood T cell repertoires in COVID-19. Measured with immunoSEQ multiplex PCR; TCRdb has only the in-frame clones, and not every one. The sample contains hundreds of thousands of clones, 75% to 90% of which appear only once. Sample: PBMCs or T cells enriched from blood (not recorded which). These receptors were taken from a young woman who had been exposed to COVID-19.

In its sample, this clone was seen a few times. The gene calls are TRBV15 and TRBJ1-5; a possible D gene is TRBD1 (5 bases). The V gene's germline CDR1 is LNHNV and CDR2 YYDKDF (reference sequence). Between the trimmed V and J ends, which lost 4 bases and 2 bases, there was a span of 15 bases. This CDR3 is built from 16 residues. CDR3 in amino acids: CATSTGTGGGNQPQHF. In DNA, the CDR3 is TGTGCCACCAGCACAGGGACGGGCGGGGGCAATCAGCCCCAGCATTTT.

This clone was seen a few times. V is TRBV15 and J is TRBJ1-2; 8 bases fit TRBD1. Per germline, CDR1 LNHNV and CDR2 YYDKDF (reference sequence). The J segment lost 7 bases and the V segment lost 5 bases, leaving 6 bases of the junction unmatched. This CDR3 comprises 13 residues. The CDR3 sequence is CATSATGGAGYTF. For the CDR3, the DNA is TGTGCCACCAGCGCTACAGGGGGAGCTGGCTACACCTTC.

J is TRBJ2-1 and V is TRBV5-1; 8 nucleotides line up with TRBD1. CDR3 size: 14 residues. Trimming removed 3 bases from V and 5 bases from J; junction bases left unmatched: 4. Germline V gives CDR1 SGHRS, CDR2 YFSETQ. As DNA, the CDR3 is TGCGCCAGCAGCTGGGGACAGGATAACAATGAGCAGTTCTTC. This translates into CASSWGQDNNEQFF.

The chain carries TRBV6-5 and TRBJ2-5; 8 positions match TRBD1. Germline V gives CDR1 MNHEY, CDR2 SVGAGI. CDR3 length: 13 amino acids. V was pared by 8 bases and J by 4 bases, with 6 bases of the junction left unmatched. The DNA for the CDR3 is TGTGCCAGCGCCAGACAGGGGCGAGAGACCCAGTACTTC. Translated, it gives CASARQGRETQYF.

The gene calls are TRBV20-1 and TRBJ2-7, with a weak D call TRBD1 (6 bases). This CDR3 is 13 amino acids long. CDR1 is DFQATT, CDR2 SNEGSKA, per germline (reference sequence). V was cut by 4 bases and J by 1 base, with 11 bases left in between. The CDR3 DNA reads TGCAGTGCTACTGAAGACAGGTCCTACGAGCAGTACTTC. This encodes CSATEDRSYEQYF.

This chain links TRBV9 with TRBJ2-5, with 14 nucleotides matching TRBD2. Trimming cost V 4 bases and J 3 bases; bases outside gene matches: 5. This CDR3 spans 16 amino acids. The germline V gene encodes CDR1 SGDLS and CDR2 YYNGEE. The CDR3 nucleotides are TGTGCCAGCAGCAGGGGACTAGCGGGGGTTGAAGAGACCCAGTACTTC. Translating gives CASSRGLAGVEETQYF. Complete variable domain (other parts from reference TRBV9 and TRBJ2-5): DSGVTQTPKHLITATGQRVTLRCSPRSGDLSVYWYQQSLDQGLQFLIQYYNGEERAKGNILERFSAQQFPDLHSELNLSSLELGDSALYFCASSRGLAGVEETQYFGPGTRLLVL.

The chain joins TRBV6-2 or TRBV6-3 to TRBJ1-3; D is uncertain. Germline V gene sequence: CDR1 MNHEY, CDR2 SVGEGT. Between the trimmed V and J ends, which lost 3 bases and 4 bases, there was a span of 16 bases. The CDR3 is 16 amino acids. The chain's CDR3 is CASSYSQLVFGNTIYF. The CDR3 DNA reads TGTGCCAGCAGTTATAGCCAGCTTGTCTTCGGAAACACCATATATTTT.

V and J are TRBV7-9 and TRBJ2-3; D is possibly TRBD1 (6 bases). Per the germline V gene, CDR1 is SEHNR and CDR2 is FQNEAQ (reference sequence). Trimming left V 5 bases short and J 2 bases short, with 14 bases between. The CDR3 is 15 residues long. The CDR3 DNA is TGTGCCAGCAGCCTTGGACAGAGATTCACAGATACGCAGTATTTT. This translates into CASSLGQRFTDTQYF.

The chain carries TRBV4-3 and TRBJ2-1, with a possible D match to TRBD2 (5 bases). Germline lookup yields CDR1 LGHNA and CDR2 YSLEER. Trimming stripped 0 bases from V and 0 bases from J, with 6 bases between. The CDR3 is 15 residues long. CDR3: CASSQERASYNEQFF. As DNA, the CDR3 is TGCGCCAGCAGCCAAGAGAGGGCCTCCTACAATGAGCAGTTCTTC.

The chain combines TRBV5-6 with TRBJ1-1; 7 bases align to TRBD1. This CDR3 has 15 amino acids. J was trimmed by 8 bases and V by 3 bases; bases with no gene match: 13. CDR1 SGHDT and CDR2 YYEEEE come from the germline V gene. CDR3 sequence (DNA): TGTGCCAGCAGCTCAATCGCAGGGGGTAGCCCCGAAGCTTTCTTT. Amino acid sequence: CASSSIAGGSPEAFF.

This clone came up once. The rearrangement links TRBV7-8 to TRBJ1-4, with TRBD1 identical over 8 bases. This CDR3 spans 12 amino acids. The V segment lost 5 bases and the J segment 14 bases; nucleotides outside the gene matches: 7. Germline CDR1 reads SGHVS; CDR2 reads FQNEAQ. CDR3 nucleotide sequence: TGTGCCAGCAGCCACCCGGACAGGGTTCTGTTTTTT. Its protein is CASSHPDRVLFF.

The V and J genes are TRBV3-1 (or the pseudogene TRBV3-2) and TRBJ2-7; TRBD2 might be the D (6 bases). CDR3 length: 14 amino acids. V dropped 4 bases and J dropped 3 bases, with 13 bases sitting between them. Germline values: CDR1 LGHDT, CDR2 YNNKEL (reference sequence). The chain's CDR3 is CASSRRTGDYEQYF. CDR3 coding DNA: TGTGCCAGCAGCCGAAGGACGGGGGACTACGAGCAGTACTTC.

The gene calls are TRBV19 and TRBJ2-1, with D unresolved. Trimming cost V 0 bases and J 10 bases, with 7 bases left between them. Germline lookup yields CDR1 LNHDA and CDR2 SQIVND (reference sequence). The CDR3 totals 12 residues. The CDR3 reads CASSIDKREQFF. CDR3 nucleotides: TGTGCCAGTAGTATAGATAAGAGGGAGCAGTTCTTC.

This clone has a handful of counts. The V call is TRBV10-2, the J call TRBJ1-4; 7 positions match TRBD1. CDR1 and CDR2 from the germline V gene are WSHSY and SAAADI. This CDR3 is built from 15 residues. The trim removed 8 bases at V and 4 bases at J, leaving 10 bases unmatched. The CDR3 loop is CASRPRQGGNEKLFF. In nucleotides, the CDR3 is TGCGCCAGCCGACCTAGACAGGGAGGTAATGAAAAACTGTTTTTT.

The V and J genes are TRBV6-1 and TRBJ2-1, with a weak D call TRBD2 (6 bases). There are 16 residues in the CDR3. The germline CDR1 and CDR2 sequences are MNHNS and SASEGT. The V end was cut by 0 bases, the J end by 0 bases, with 9 bases between. The CDR3 spells CASSEARGRSYNEQFF. The CDR3, as DNA: TGTGCCAGCAGTGAAGCGCGGGGCCGCTCCTACAATGAGCAGTTCTTC.

This clone was observed a single time. V gene TRBV19 combines with J gene TRBJ1-2; 7 nucleotides align to TRBD1. CDR3 length equals 15 residues. CDR1 and CDR2 (germline): LNHDA, SQIVND (reference sequence). The V gene end was trimmed by 3 bases and the J gene end by 4 bases; junction bases not matched to a gene: 8. As DNA, the CDR3 is TGTGCCAGTAGTATGATGCAACAGGGGATCTATGGCTACACCTTC. Protein product: CASSMMQQGIYGYTF.

The CDR3 sequence: CASRDKGGSTYEQYF. CDR3 DNA: TGTGCCAGCAGGGATAAAGGGGGCAGCACCTACGAGCAGTACTTC. The chain is built from TRBV21-1 and TRBJ2-7; the DNA was not used to check the table's D call, TRBD1. TRBV21-1 is an annotated pseudogene. The CDR3 spans 15 residues.